Listed here are 22 T cell receptor beta chains from one sample, sequenced in a study of cytomegalovirus exposure and HLA in healthy donors. The method was immunoSEQ multiplex PCR; TCRdb's version includes in-frame clones alone and lacks a portion of them. The top ten hold about 2% of the sample, which has 200,000 to 250,000 clones, around 87% seen once. Sequenced material: PBMCs. The receptor set was obtained from a woman in her late teens or twenties in good health and CMV-seropositive.

With respect to this clone: The sample holds other DNA sequences that translate to the same CDR3. The chain is built from TRBV19 and TRBJ1-5, with D possibly matching TRBD1 (5 bases). V was clipped by 3 bases and J by 7 bases, with 10 bases between them. The CDR3 is 13 residues long. CDR1 is LNHDA, CDR2 SQIVND, per germline (reference sequence). The CDR3 reads CASSIVGGQPQHF. As DNA, the CDR3 is TGTGCCAGTAGTATTGTGGGGGGGCAGCCCCAGCATTTT. The whole variable domain, remainder taken from reference TRBV19 and TRBJ1-5, is DGGITQSPKYLFRKEGQNVTLSCEQNLNHDAMYWYRQDPGQGLRLIYYSQIVNDFQKGDIAEGYSVSREKKESFPLTVTSAQKNPTAFYLCASSIVGGQPQHFGDGTRLSIL.

The genes are TRBV7-9 and TRBJ2-1; no firm D call. V dropped 2 bases and J dropped 8 bases, with 4 bases sitting between them. Looked up from germline, CDR1 is SEHNR and CDR2 is FQNEAQ (reference sequence). This CDR3 spans 11 amino acids. In DNA, the CDR3 is TGTGCCAGCAGCTTAACGGATGAGCAGTTCTTC. This encodes CASSLTDEQFF.

The V call is TRBV5-4, the J call TRBJ2-7, with D possibly being TRBD2 (5 bases). This CDR3 is 16 amino acids long. Trimming stripped 7 bases from V and 0 bases from J, with 20 bases between. Germline CDR1 reads SGHNT; CDR2 reads YYREEE (reference sequence). The CDR3 sequence: CASADTKTGSSYEQYF. The CDR3 coding sequence is TGTGCCAGCGCGGATACTAAGACGGGGAGCTCCTACGAGCAGTACTTC.

The chain recombines TRBV5-1 with TRBJ2-2; 10 bases map to TRBD1. Looked up from germline, CDR1 is SGHRS and CDR2 is YFSETQ. This CDR3 is 15 amino acids long. V was clipped by 0 bases and J by 9 bases; unmatched bases: 5. The CDR3 region is CASSLDGTGDRELFF. The CDR3 nucleotides read TGCGCCAGCAGCTTGGATGGGACAGGGGACCGGGAGCTGTTTTTT.

The chain recombines TRBV2 with TRBJ2-1; TRBD1 is a possible D gene (5 bases). Trimming cost V 6 bases and J 2 bases, with 17 bases left between them. The CDR3 totals 16 residues. Germline loops: CDR1 SNHLY, CDR2 FYNNEI. In DNA form, the CDR3 reads TGTGCCAGCAGCCAAAGACAGCCATCAACCTACAATGAGCAGTTCTTC. The encoded protein is CASSQRQPSTYNEQFF.

This rearrangement joins TRBV30 to TRBJ2-1, with a weak D call TRBD1 (6 bases). The V gene lost 1 base and the J gene lost 8 bases, with 15 bases spanning the gap. This CDR3 contains 14 residues. The germline V gene has CDR1 GTSNPN and CDR2 SVGIG (reference sequence). The CDR3 spells CAWSAGAFGDEQFF. The CDR3 nucleotides are TGTGCCTGGAGTGCAGGGGCCTTTGGGGATGAGCAGTTCTTC.

This clone is a singleton in its sample. This chain uses TRBV5-6 with TRBJ1-4, with D maybe TRBD1 (6 bases). V was trimmed by 1 base and J by 4 bases, leaving 11 bases between them. The CDR3 has 15 residues. Germline-derived CDR1 and CDR2 are SGHDT and YYEEEE. The CDR3 region has the DNA TGTGCCAGCAGCTTGTTGATACAGGGTAATGAAAAACTGTTTTTT. Residues: CASSLLIQGNEKLFF.

CDR3 DNA sequence: TGTGCCAGTAGTATAGGACAGCGCGACCATAGCAATCAGCCCCAGCATTTT. Amino acid sequence: CASSIGQRDHSNQPQHF. The rearrangement joins TRBV19 to TRBJ1-5, with D possibly being TRBD1 (5 bases). This CDR3 contains 17 residues. Per the germline V gene, CDR1 is LNHDA and CDR2 is SQIVND (reference sequence). With 1 base removed from V and 0 bases from J, the gap between germline ends came to 13 bases.

The gene calls are TRBV28 and TRBJ2-5; maybe TRBD1 (6 bases). The CDR3 covers 18 residues. Trimming shortened V by 4 bases and J by 4 bases, and 25 bases separated the two germline ends. CDR1 and CDR2 (germline): MDHEN, SYDVKM. This CDR3 is CASSSLTGRQEGGETQYF. The CDR3 nucleotides are TGTGCCAGCAGTTCCTTGACGGGGAGACAGGAAGGGGGAGAGACCCAGTACTTC. The full variable domain, its missing parts supplied by reference TRBV28 and TRBJ2-5, is DVKVTQSSRYLVKRTGEKVFLECVQDMDHENMFWYRQDPGLGLRLIYFSYDVKMKEKGDIPEGYSVSREKKERFSLILESASTNQTSMYLCASSSLTGRQEGGETQYFGPGTRLLVL.

This clone has a handful of counts. The chain couples TRBV5-1 to TRBJ2-7; D gene unclear. V was trimmed by 0 bases and J by 2 bases, leaving 12 bases between them. Germline CDR1 and CDR2: SGHRS and YFSETQ. CDR3 length: 15 residues. The CDR3 is CASSLAHGPTYEQYF. For the CDR3, the DNA is TGCGCCAGCAGCTTGGCACATGGGCCTACCTACGAGCAGTACTTC.

The chain combines TRBV15 with TRBJ1-5; unclear D gene. Deletions cut 3 bases from V and 0 bases from J, with 18 bases between. The germline gives CDR1 LNHNV, CDR2 YYDKDF (reference sequence). This CDR3 has 18 amino acids. The CDR3 region is CATSSLTGSEYSNQPQHF. The CDR3 DNA is TGTGCCACCAGCAGCCTGACGGGGAGTGAGTATAGCAATCAGCCCCAGCATTTT.

This chain joins TRBV28 and TRBJ1-1; tentatively, D is TRBD1 (6 bases). Trimming took off 3 bases at V and 5 bases at J, with 10 bases between the two ends. This CDR3 is built from 13 residues. Germline V CDR1 and CDR2: MDHEN, SYDVKM. As DNA, the CDR3 is TGTGCCAGCAGTTTCGGGGGGCGGACTGAAGCTTTCTTT. Translated: CASSFGGRTEAFF.

This clone was picked up one time. The chain employs TRBV30 and TRBJ1-1, with TRBD1 matching 9 bases. This CDR3 spans 20 amino acids. V shed 4 bases, J shed 1 base, and the junction held 22 bases outside the gene matches. Per the germline V gene, CDR1 is GTSNPN and CDR2 is SVGIG (reference sequence). As DNA, the CDR3 is TGTGCCTGGATTTCGAGGGGGGACAGGGCGGAAAGGTGGGGGAACACTGAAGCTTTCTTT. Translation gives CAWISRGDRAERWGNTEAFF. Drawing the rest from reference TRBV30 and TRBJ1-1, the complete variable domain is SQTIHQWPATLVQPVGSPLSLECTVEGTSNPNLYWYRQAAGRGLQLLFYSVGIGQISSEVPQNLSASRPQDRQFILSSKKLLLSDSGFYLCAWISRGDRAERWGNTEAFFGQGTRLTVV.

J is TRBJ2-1 and V is TRBV6-6; 9 bases are shared with TRBD1. J lost 6 bases, V lost 0 bases, and 3 bases had no gene match. Germline CDR1 MNHNY, CDR2 SVGAGI (reference sequence). CDR3 length: 15 residues. This CDR3 is CASSYSGQGLNEQFF. In nucleotides, the CDR3 is TGTGCCAGCAGTTACTCGGGACAGGGACTCAATGAGCAGTTCTTC.

The chain combines TRBV5-8 with TRBJ1-1; D is possibly TRBD1 (6 bases). The V end lost 1 base, the J end lost 5 bases, and 15 bases lay between the germline ends. From germline, CDR1 is SGHTS and CDR2 YDEGEE. This CDR3 has 15 residues. CDR3 in amino acids: CASSLFSTGDTEAFF. The CDR3 bases are TGTGCCAGCAGCTTGTTTTCGACAGGTGATACTGAAGCTTTCTTT.

The chain has TRBV27 and TRBJ2-7; D call uncertain. The CDR3 consists of 13 residues. Trimming left V 4 bases short and J 0 bases short, with 7 bases between. Per the germline V gene, CDR1 is MNHEY and CDR2 is SMNVEV (reference sequence). DNA for the CDR3: TGTGCCAGCAGTTCCCTAAGCTCCTACGAGCAGTACTTC. Its protein product is CASSSLSSYEQYF.

The chain carries TRBV6-1 and TRBJ1-4; D gene unclear. CDR1 and CDR2 from the germline V gene are MNHNS and SASEGT. This CDR3 is 15 amino acids long. The V end lost 4 bases, the J end lost 0 bases, and 9 bases lay between the germline ends. This CDR3 is CASSAHNPTNEKLFF. The CDR3 nucleotides read TGTGCCAGCAGTGCCCACAACCCAACTAATGAAAAACTGTTTTTT.

The V and J genes are TRBV12-5 and TRBJ1-5, with D perhaps matching TRBD1 (6 bases). This CDR3 spans 18 amino acids. The V and J ends lost 0 bases and 4 bases respectively, with 19 bases between them. Germline CDR1 is LGHNT and CDR2 is FRNRAP. DNA of the CDR3: TGTGCTAGTGGTTTGGTACTAACCGGGACGGGGACAAATCAGCCCCAGCATTTT. It is translated as CASGLVLTGTGTNQPQHF.

This clone was detected only once. The chain joins TRBV5-1 to TRBJ2-7; TRBD1 aligns across 9 bases. CDR1 SGHRS and CDR2 YFSETQ come from the germline V gene. The CDR3 has 15 residues. Trimming at V came to 0 bases and at J to 3 bases, leaving 4 bases not matched to a gene. The CDR3 sequence: CASSLEPGQGYEQYF. The CDR3 nucleotides are TGCGCCAGCAGCTTGGAACCGGGACAGGGCTACGAGCAGTACTTC.

This clone was picked up one time. The V call is TRBV6-1, the J call TRBJ1-5; 9 bases agree with TRBD1. Germline values: CDR1 MNHNS, CDR2 SASEGT. The CDR3 covers 14 residues. V shed 6 bases, J shed 3 bases, and the junction held 3 bases outside the gene matches. The DNA for the CDR3 is TGTGCCAGCAGGGGACAGGGCCACAATCAGCCCCAGCATTTT. Translating gives CASRGQGHNQPQHF.

This clone turned up a few times. The chain employs TRBV2 and TRBJ1-2; 8 bases are shared with TRBD1. The CDR3 runs to 14 residues. V lost 2 bases, J lost 5 bases, and 4 bases stayed unmatched. CDR1 and CDR2 (germline): SNHLY, FYNNEI. The DNA of the CDR3 is TGTGCCAGCAGTGAACAGGGGGCTGCTTATGGCTACACCTTC. Translated, it gives CASSEQGAAYGYTF.

The chain uses TRBV6-1 and TRBJ1-2; weak D call: TRBD1 (5 bases). V was trimmed by 7 bases and J by 4 bases, leaving 19 bases between them. CDR3 size: 15 residues. Per germline, CDR1 MNHNS and CDR2 SASEGT. This chain's CDR3 is CASIKPPDRIYGYTF. Written as DNA, the CDR3 is TGTGCCAGCATAAAGCCTCCCGACAGAATCTATGGCTACACCTTC.